The sequence of this T cell receptor (beta chain) was determined in a study of identical twins. Study-level findings and limits: Zero-insertion findings could be partly confounded by invariant cells (MAIT and iNKT cells).

This clonotype was counted many times. No antigen is known for it. TCRdb analysed the 5' RACE reads with MiXCR anew, one entry per CDR3 protein. Among around 670,000 distinct CDR3 sequences, around 6% were seen once, and the ten largest hold 1.5% to 2%. Sequencing input: naive T cells sorted from blood. This receptor was taken from a man aged 18 to 29 in good health.

DNA of the CDR3: TGCAGTGCTCCCCTACCCTACGAGCAGTACTTC. It translates to CSAPLPYEQYF. V is TRBV20-1 and J is TRBJ2-7, with unresolved D. Germline CDR1 reads DFQATT; CDR2 reads SNEGSKA (reference sequence). Deletions cut 5 bases from V and 2 bases from J, with 7 bases between. There are 11 residues in the CDR3.